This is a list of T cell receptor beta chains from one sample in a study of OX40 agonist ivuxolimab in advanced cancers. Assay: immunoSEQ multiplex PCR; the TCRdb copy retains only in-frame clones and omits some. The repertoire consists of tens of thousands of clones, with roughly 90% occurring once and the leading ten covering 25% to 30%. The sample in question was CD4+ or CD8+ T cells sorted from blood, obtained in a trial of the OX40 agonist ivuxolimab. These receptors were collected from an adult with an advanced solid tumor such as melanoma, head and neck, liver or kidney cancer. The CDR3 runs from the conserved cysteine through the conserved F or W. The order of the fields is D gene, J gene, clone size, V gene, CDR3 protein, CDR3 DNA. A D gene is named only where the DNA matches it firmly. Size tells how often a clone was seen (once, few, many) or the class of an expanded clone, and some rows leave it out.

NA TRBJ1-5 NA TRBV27 CASSLADNQPQHF TGTGCCAGCAGTTTGGCAGACAATCAGCCCCAGCATTTT
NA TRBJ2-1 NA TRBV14 CASSQGGEQFF TGTGCCAGCAGCCAGGGGGGTGAGCAGTTCTTC
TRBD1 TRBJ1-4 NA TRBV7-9 CASSIRQGAGEKLFF TGTGCCAGCAGCATTCGACAGGGGGCAGGCGAAAAACTGTTTTTT
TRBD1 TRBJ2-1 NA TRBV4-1 CASSQRGGLYNEQFF TGCGCCAGCAGCCAACGAGGGGGCCTCTACAATGAGCAGTTCTTC
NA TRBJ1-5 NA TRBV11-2 CASSLAANQPQHF TGTGCCAGCAGCTTAGCGGCCAATCAGCCCCAGCATTTT
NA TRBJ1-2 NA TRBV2 CASSVRPLSNYGYTF TGTGCCAGTTCGGTCAGGCCACTCTCAAACTATGGCTACACCTTC
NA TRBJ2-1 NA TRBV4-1 CASSRVAEVLNEQFF TGCGCCAGCAGCCGAGTAGCGGAAGTACTCAATGAGCAGTTCTTC
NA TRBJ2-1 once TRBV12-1 CASSPARFYNEQFF TGTGCCAGCAGCCCCGCCCGTTTTTACAATGAGCAGTTCTTC
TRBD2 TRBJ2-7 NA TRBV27 CASSLSLAGREEEQYF TGTGCCAGCAGTTTAAGTCTAGCGGGCAGGGAAGAAGAGCAGTACTTC
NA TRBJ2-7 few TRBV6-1 CASSLYASYEQYF TGTGCCAGCAGCCTATACGCTAGCTACGAGCAGTACTTC
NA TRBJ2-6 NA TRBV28 CASSLLGVAGANVLTF TGTGCCAGCAGTTTATTAGGGGTCGCTGGGGCCAACGTCCTGACTTTC
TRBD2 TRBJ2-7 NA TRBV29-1 CSVEGGGALSSYEQYF TGCAGCGTTGAAGGGGGAGGGGCCTTGAGCTCCTACGAGCAGTACTTC
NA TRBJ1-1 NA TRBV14 CASRAVVNTEAFF TGTGCCAGCAGGGCGGTAGTGAACACTGAAGCTTTCTTT
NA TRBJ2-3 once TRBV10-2 CASSRTLDTQYF TGCGCCAGCAGTCGTACACTAGATACGCAGTATTTT
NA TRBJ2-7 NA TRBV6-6 CASDSTRDTIEQYF TGTGCCAGTGATTCGACACGCGACACCATCGAGCAGTACTTC
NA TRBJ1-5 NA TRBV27 CASSFKGSSFGPQHF TGTGCCAGCAGTTTTAAAGGCAGTTCCTTTGGGCCCCAGCATTTT
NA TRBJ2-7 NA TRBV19 CATSLRGGIYEQYF TGTGCCACCTCACTGAGGGGGGGAATCTACGAGCAGTACTTC
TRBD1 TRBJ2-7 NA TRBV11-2 CASSWGTASYEQYF TGTGCCAGCAGCTGGGGGACAGCTTCCTACGAGCAGTACTTC
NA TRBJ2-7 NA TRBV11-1 CASSRTGNSGEQYF TGTGCCAGCAGCAGAACAGGGAACTCGGGGGAGCAGTACTTC
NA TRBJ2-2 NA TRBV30 CAWSRGTGELFF TGTGCCTGGAGCAGGGGCACCGGGGAGCTGTTTTTT
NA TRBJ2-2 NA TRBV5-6 CASSLVSRVNTGELFF TGTGCCAGCAGCTTGGTTTCTCGGGTGAACACCGGGGAGCTGTTTTTT
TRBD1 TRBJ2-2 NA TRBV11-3 CASSPGTDTGELFF TGTGCCAGCAGCCCTGGGACAGACACCGGGGAGCTGTTTTTT
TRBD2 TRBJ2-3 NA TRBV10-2 CASGGAGGLNTQYF TGCGCCAGCGGGGGTGCGGGGGGGCTAAATACGCAGTATTTT
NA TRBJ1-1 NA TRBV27 CASSSSTFIPPEAFF TGTGCCAGCAGTTCCTCGACCTTCATCCCCCCTGAAGCTTTCTTT
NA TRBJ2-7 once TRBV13 CASSLDETTHEQYF TGTGCCAGCAGCTTAGATGAGACAACCCACGAGCAGTACTTC
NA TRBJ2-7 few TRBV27 CASSPIPNGPHGEQYF TGTGCCAGCAGCCCGATACCCAATGGACCTCATGGCGAGCAGTACTTC
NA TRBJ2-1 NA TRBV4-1 CASSRRDTYNEQFF TGCGCCAGCAGTCGCAGGGACACCTACAATGAGCAGTTCTTC
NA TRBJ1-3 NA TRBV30 CAWSNGQLAGNTIYF TGTGCCTGGAGCAATGGACAGCTGGCTGGAAACACCATATATTTT
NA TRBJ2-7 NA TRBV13 CASSPNSNRDEQYF TGTGCCAGCAGCCCGAACTCAAACAGGGACGAGCAGTACTTC
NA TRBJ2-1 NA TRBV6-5 CASSYSSNTPTGQFF TGTGCCAGCAGTTACTCGAGTAACACCCCCACCGGGCAGTTCTTC
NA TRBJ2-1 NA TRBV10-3 CAISEVDNEQFF TGTGCCATCAGTGAGGTCGACAATGAGCAGTTCTTC
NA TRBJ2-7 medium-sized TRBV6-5 CASSLYASYEQYF TGTGCCAGCAGCCTATACGCTAGCTACGAGCAGTACTTC
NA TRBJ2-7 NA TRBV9 CASSVGGSVREQYF TGTGCCAGCAGCGTAGGAGGGTCAGTACGCGAGCAGTACTTC
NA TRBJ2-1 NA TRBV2 CASNYVLYNEQFF TGTGCCAGCAACTACGTCCTCTACAATGAGCAGTTCTTC
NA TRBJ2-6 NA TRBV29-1 CSVEEEAVGANVLTF TGCAGCGTTGAAGAGGAGGCAGTTGGGGCCAACGTCCTGACTTTC
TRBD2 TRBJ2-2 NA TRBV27 CASSLSGGAFTGELFF TGTGCCAGCAGTTTGAGCGGGGGGGCGTTCACCGGGGAGCTGTTTTTT
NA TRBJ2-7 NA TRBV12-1 CARTGNDEQYF TGTGCCAGGACAGGTAACGACGAGCAGTACTTC
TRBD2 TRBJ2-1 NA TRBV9 CASSLSGGGLNEQFF TGTGCCAGCAGCCTGAGCGGGGGAGGCCTCAATGAGCAGTTCTTC
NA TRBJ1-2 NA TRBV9 CASSVGGYGYTF TGTGCCAGCAGCGTAGGGGGCTATGGCTACACCTTC
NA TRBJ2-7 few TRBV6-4 CASSPGLKVPDYEQYF TGTGCCAGCAGCCCAGGACTTAAAGTGCCTGACTACGAGCAGTACTTC
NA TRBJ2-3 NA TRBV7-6 CASSSHLGDTQYF TGTGCCAGCAGCTCACACTTGGGAGATACGCAGTATTTT
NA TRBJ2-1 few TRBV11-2 CASSSRTLPADNEQFF TGTGCCAGCAGCTCCAGGACCCTCCCGGCGGACAATGAGCAGTTCTTC
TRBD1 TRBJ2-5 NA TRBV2 CASSVPRDSNWETQYF TGTGCCAGCAGTGTCCCCCGGGACAGCAATTGGGAGACCCAGTACTTC
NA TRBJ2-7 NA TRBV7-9 CASSSNRPNPVHEQYF TGTGCCAGCAGCTCAAACCGTCCTAACCCCGTCCACGAGCAGTACTTC
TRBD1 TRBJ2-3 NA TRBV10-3 CAISESPGQGADTQYF TGTGCCATCAGTGAGTCCCCGGGACAGGGGGCAGATACGCAGTATTTT
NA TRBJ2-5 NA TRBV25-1 CASSDFGLGETQYF TGTGCCAGCAGTGATTTTGGCCTTGGGGAGACCCAGTACTTC
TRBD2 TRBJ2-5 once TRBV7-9 CASSSPPGGGYQETQYF TGTGCCAGCAGCTCCCCTCCGGGCGGGGGATACCAAGAGACCCAGTACTTC
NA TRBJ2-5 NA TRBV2 CASRGLEGETQYF TGTGCCAGCCGAGGACTGGAGGGAGAGACCCAGTACTTC
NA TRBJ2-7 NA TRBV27 CATEDRSSSYEQYF TGTGCCACCGAAGACAGGAGTAGCTCCTACGAGCAGTACTTC
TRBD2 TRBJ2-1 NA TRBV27 CASSPAGLYNEQFF TGTGCCAGCAGCCCAGCGGGACTCTACAATGAGCAGTTCTTC
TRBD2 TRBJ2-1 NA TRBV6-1 CASSDGEGSYNEQFF TGTGCCAGCAGTGACGGGGAGGGCTCCTACAATGAGCAGTTCTTC